This section outlines one T cell receptor beta chain sequence together with its context. Its antigen is unknown. It has no much larger one-base neighbor in the sample; base qualities were not kept. The protocol used for the library was the immunoSEQ multiplex PCR assay. For the multiplex PCR, a mixture combining 60 forward primers for TCR Vbeta segments and 13 reverse primers for TCR Jbeta segments was used. The CDR3 region of rearranged TCR beta genes was amplified from genomic DNA with a multiplex PCR assay. The Illumina HiSeq System was used to sequence the amplified TCR beta libraries as 87-base-pair reads. In the paper's pipeline: Across the 666 repertoires, a later analysis counted 75 million to 90 million unique TCR beta chains, about 10 million of which were shared by at least two donors. Raw reads were error-corrected and collapsed into unique sequences by a nearest-neighbor algorithm in which closely related sequences were merged to remove PCR and sequencing errors. Alignment of CDR3 sequences to IMGT reference sequences was used to assign V, D and J gene segments. Each retained sequence needed at least a six-nucleotide match to both a V gene segment and a J gene segment. Rearrangements were classified as productive when the CDR3 lacked stop codons and remained in frame with V and J, and all other rearrangements were classified as non-productive. Following IMGT convention, CDR3 was defined as the stretch from the second conserved V-encoded cysteine up to the conserved J-encoded phenylalanine. Sequences without an unambiguous match to a single V gene segment were excluded from the earlier analysis of about 630 of the donors. In an earlier analysis of 587 of the donors, a V segment was called functional when productive rearrangements were above 56.7%, and segregating when the standard deviation between donors exceeded 5%. A statistical classification framework was built to diagnose cytomegalovirus status from the catalog of TCR beta chain sequences. V and J gene assignment, in a later analysis, came from comparing TCR nucleotide sequences with IMGT/GENE-DB human TR gene sequences. Using the TCRdist pipeline, a later analysis assigned CDR3 sequences along with most-parsimonious VDJ recombination scenarios. A later analysis defined each TCR beta chain by its CDR3 amino acid sequence plus V-gene family, and excluded reads lacking a unique V-gene family. In a later analysis, 450 to 600 highly shared, low-generation-probability nucleotide sequences were removed to address suspected cross-contamination and a sequencing artifact. In a later analysis, a clonal expansion index was calculated for each public chain from normalized within-repertoire ranks of inferred template counts. A later analysis computed generation probabilities with a VDJ recombination model fitted to out-of-frame rearrangements, and checked the results against IGoR. In a later analysis, TCR-TCR, TCR-HLA and TCR-CMV co-occurrence was scored with hypergeometric tests, and a repertoire-size bias correction was applied to TCR pairs. To estimate false discovery rates, a later analysis permuted the HLA or CMV assignments 20 times. A later analysis grouped co-occurring TCRs with DBSCAN, adding TCRdist sequence similarity when clustering within HLA-allele-positive subsets. For co-occurrence clustering, repertoires with fewer than 30,000 or more than 120,000 public chains were excluded, along with about five repertoires with anomalous nucleotide sharing. Sourced from immuneACCESS, this table was stored by TCRdb with only in-frame sequences that have V and J called. A share of the clones is absent; for the studies checked, an unresolved V gene accounts for under half, and the remainder has no known explanation. D and trimming come from the DNA, and the V and J calls and clone size come from that table. This sample is represented by approximately 150,000 clones; roughly 80% of them were singletons. Over 13% of the sample lies in the top ten.

This sample is drawn from a study of cytomegalovirus exposure and HLA in healthy donors (dated by TCRdb to the late 2010s). With regard to the full study: An earlier analysis of several hundred of the donors reported approximately 270 Gb of sequence data and 117 million unique TCR beta sequences from about 200 million T cells. A later analysis re-examined previously published TCR beta repertoires from 610 or so donors and added high-resolution HLA genotyping to investigate patterns of TCR occurrence. In the later analysis, no new phenotypic data were used to find candidate immune exposures; instead, reliance was placed on TCR beta sequences and their occurrence across donors. Using immunosequencing, the study profiled T cell repertoires from fewer than 700 subjects and related those repertoires to cytomegalovirus serostatus. Alongside the repertoire data, information on donor age, sex, ethnicity and CMV serostatus was compiled. Among the roughly 410 genotyped donors, approximately 82% belonged to the genetic ancestry cluster associated with self-reported Caucasian donors. HLA typing included class I and class II loci at four-digit resolution. Approximately 300 gigabases of sequencing data and approximately 93 million unique TCR sequences were included in an early release covering 550 to 800 HLA-typed donors. In an earlier analysis of a few hundred of the donors, high-throughput TCR beta sequencing was used to judge whether each TCR beta V gene segment behaved as functional or pseudogenic. The aim of the study was to test whether cataloging public T cell receptors could identify signatures of past pathogen exposure. Among some 400 genotyped donors of the cohort, an average of roughly 240,000 unique TCR beta nucleotide sequences were sequenced per donor, 15% to 20% of them non-productive. All discovery cohort repertoires had been generated using a single sequencing platform. In a later genetic analysis, genome-wide SNP genotypes for about 65% of the roughly 670 donors were used, and that subset was treated as a discovery cohort. Along with the roughly 700-subject first cohort, a separate validation cohort of over a hundred different subjects was used. Four or five DR-DQ haplotypes were treated as single units for association and clustering because of strong linkage in the cohort. The number of donors typed differed by locus, with about 629-640 for A, B, C, DRB1 and DQB1, approximately 500 for DQA1, 600 to 610 for DPA1, and about 450 for DPB1. The study combined high-throughput TCR immunosequencing, statistical association of individual TCRs with disease status, and machine learning to predict cytomegalovirus infection status. Points the paper makes about the study in general: For the cohort, immune exposure information was limited to CMV serostatus. In a later analysis, around 17,000 TCR beta sequences were associated with specific HLA alleles at a false discovery rate of 0.05. In a later analysis, HLA-associated TCR beta chains were found to be more clonally expanded and to have lower generation probabilities than equally common non-associated chains. A later analysis found that most CMV-associated TCR beta chains appeared HLA-restricted, with HLA associations seemingly driven largely by CMV exposure. The study gave a list of around 170 TCR beta chains associated with cytomegalovirus. The 87-base-pair reads could not distinguish some IMGT-functional V segments, including TRBV6-2 and TRBV6-3, so those segments were excluded. Because HLA typing was unavailable for some donors at each locus, only the typed subset was used in association tests. It was suggested by the authors that the approach could potentially be generalized to other disease states and immunological phenotypes. In a later analysis, several top co-occurrence clusters were reported to appear linked to parvovirus B19, influenza, CMV and Epstein-Barr virus. When HLA alleles, especially DR and DQ, strongly co-occurred, attributing TCR associations to individual alleles was difficult. A few of the identified cytomegalovirus-associated TCR beta chains were confirmed in vitro to be specific for cytomegalovirus antigens. In an earlier analysis of around 600 of the donors, most TCR beta V segments were observed in productive rearrangements about 90% or about 30% of the time, broadly matching IMGT annotations. An association between a missense DCLRE1C variant and V-gene and J-gene trimming of TCR beta chains was found in a later genetic analysis and replicated in an independent cohort. Correlated functional status among segregating V segments might reflect linkage disequilibrium, but an unknown experimental factor could not be ruled out. The classifier was reported to diagnose cytomegalovirus status with high specificity and sensitivity in both the original and validation cohorts. According to a later analysis, TCR association rates differed among HLA loci, with DRB1 alleles showing the most associated TCRs and HLA-C alleles showing the fewest. According to a later genetic analysis, donors in an Asian-associated ancestry cluster had fewer N-insertions in productive TCRs than the roughly 670-donor mean. Because counts were too low, around 17 rarely observed V segments, including chromosome 9 orphons, were left out of the earlier analysis of 587 of the donors. Across donors, most TCR sequences were observed very rarely, whereas some public TCRs were present in many individuals. A cluster of highly shared sequence variants was judged likely to represent a technical artifact of the sequencing pipeline. A further reported finding was that TCR beta sequences accurately predicted the HLA-A and HLA-B alleles for most subjects in the first cohort. Sequencing depth was assumed to be roughly uniform across donors in the presence/absence analyses, though that assumption may not hold. The cohort was sequenced for TCR beta chains only, and without alpha or paired-chain data the features that could be detected were limited.

The germline V gene specifies SGHVS as CDR1 and FQNEAQ as CDR2. The CDR3 sequence holds 14 residues, the cysteine and phenylalanine included. This entry keeps only the CDR3 DNA: 42 bases, framed from base 1. V and J are truncated by 4 bases and 2 bases respectively, leaving an intervening sequence of 12 bases. The cohort was made up of 500 to 800 healthy bone marrow donors. At the time of sampling, every cohort member was nominally healthy, though immune exposures that went unrecorded were likely present. The donor was CMV seronegative and was included in the group of about 400 seronegative cohort members. A peripheral blood sample was provided by each donor, and peripheral blood mononuclear cells were used for TCR beta sequencing. Genomic DNA extraction from the blood cell samples was performed with the Qiagen DNeasy Blood Extraction Kit.

The sequence derives from a woman aged 35 to 49 in good health and CMV-seronegative. Sequenced input: PBMCs. The chain links TRBV7-8 with TRBJ2-7; tentative D gene TRBD2, with 5 bases matching. Read as DNA, the sequence is TGTGCCAGCAGCTACGTCGGGAAAGCCTACGAGCAGTACTTC. Translated, this is CASSYVGKAYEQYF.